This T cell receptor beta chain was retrieved from a study of cytomegalovirus exposure and HLA in healthy donors. The primer mix had 60 Vbeta and 13 Jbeta primers. Clones were read by immunoSEQ multiplex PCR, and TCRdb kept only the in-frame ones, dropping some. The table lists more than 95,000 clones. CDR3 size: 13 residues. With V trimmed by 3 bases and J by 7 bases, 0 bases remained unmatched. Germline values: CDR1 KGHSH, CDR2 LQKENI. In regard to this clone: Its antigen is still unknown.

The study, taken as a whole, reports: A prior analysis recorded that most TCR beta V segments were productive about 87% or about 30% of the time. Reportedly, a later analysis found an Asian-associated ancestry cluster had fewer N-insertions than the approximately 700-donor mean. For most TCR sequences rarity was the rule, although some public TCRs occurred in many donors.

The chain recombines TRBV18 with TRBJ2-2; 9 positions agree with TRBD1. Sequencing was done on a sample of PBMCs. The sequence was collected from a man between 18 and 35 years old in good health and CMV-seronegative. The CDR3 DNA reads as TGTGCCAGCTCACCGGGACAGGGCGGGGAGCTGTTTTTT. Translation: CASSPGQGGELFF.